A single sample is the source of the 5 T cell receptor beta chains below, sequenced in a study of T cell changes during pregnancy in multiple sclerosis. Only in-frame clones appear in the TCRdb table, and some are missing; sequencing was by immunoSEQ multiplex PCR. The repertoire holds 65,000 to 75,000 clones, with about nine tenths as singletons. Sequencing was performed on peripheral blood, taken in the second trimester of pregnancy. The receptors derive from a female donor with multiple sclerosis, enrolled in a pregnancy study.

The chain combines TRBV19 with TRBJ1-3; weak D call: TRBD1 (6 bases). V shed 6 bases and J shed 7 bases, with 13 bases lying between them. The CDR3 loop spans 13 amino acids. CDR1 and CDR2 (germline): LNHDA, SQIVND (reference sequence). The CDR3 DNA reads as TGTGCCAGTAGCACAGGGTGGATGAACACCATATATTTT. This translates into CASSTGWMNTIYF.

This sequence joins TRBV9 and TRBJ2-1, with D perhaps TRBD1 (6 bases). This CDR3 comprises 16 residues. Germline V gene data show CDR1 as SGDLS and CDR2 as YYNGEE. The V end was cut by 1 base, the J end by 10 bases, with 21 bases between. CDR3: CASSVNRGGSPGEQFF. In DNA form, the CDR3 reads TGTGCCAGCAGCGTAAATCGAGGGGGATCTCCAGGGGAGCAGTTCTTC.

V is TRBV6-5 and J is TRBJ1-4, with a possible D match to TRBD1 (6 bases). V was clipped by 4 bases and J by 5 bases, with 14 bases between them. The CDR3 spans 15 residues. In germline, CDR1 is MNHEY, CDR2 SVGAGI. CDR3 bases: TGTGCCAGCAGTTCGGGGGGCGTGGGAAATGAAAAACTGTTTTTT. Its translation is CASSSGGVGNEKLFF.

The CDR3: CASSSTRATGVGQFF. The CDR3 bases are TGTGCCAGCAGCTCCACCCGGGCGACAGGGGTCGGGCAGTTCTTC. The chain recombines TRBV7-2 with TRBJ2-1, with TRBD1 identical over 8 bases. Germline CDR1 reads SGHTA; CDR2 reads FQGNSA. After removal of 4 bases from V and 12 bases from J, the junction contained 14 bases not matched to a gene. The CDR3 is 15 amino acids.

Only one count was recorded for this clone. The gene calls are TRBV10-1 and TRBJ1-2, with D uncertain. V was trimmed by 3 bases and J by 2 bases, leaving 7 bases between them. This CDR3 has 13 residues. In germline, CDR1 is WNHNN, CDR2 SYGVQD (reference sequence). The CDR3 DNA is TGCGCCAGCAGTGATGGGCAGAACTATGGCTACACCTTC. Its protein product is CASSDGQNYGYTF.